These 24 T cell receptor beta chains share one sample of origin, sequenced in a study of blood T cell repertoires in COVID-19. This table comes from immunoSEQ multiplex PCR, and its TCRdb copy is limited to in-frame clones, with some not included. The table lists hundreds of thousands of clones, about nine tenths of them singletons. Sequenced: PBMCs or T cells enriched from blood (not recorded which). The source is a woman in her sixties or seventies who had recovered from COVID-19.

The V and J genes are TRBV5-4 and TRBJ1-3; 11 bases align to TRBD1. Germline CDR1 SGHNT, CDR2 YYREEE (reference sequence). The junction had 2 bases not matched to a gene; V was cut back by 0 bases and J by 3 bases. The CDR3 has 16 residues. The CDR3: CASSLGTGGDGNTIYF. The DNA of the CDR3 is TGTGCCAGCAGCTTGGGGACAGGGGGCGATGGAAACACCATATATTTT. The complete variable domain, with remaining parts taken from reference TRBV5-4 and TRBJ1-3, reads ETGVTQSPTHLIKTRGQQVTLRCSSQSGHNTVSWYQQALGQGPQFIFQYYREEENGRGNFPPRFSGLQFPNYSSELNVNALELDDSALYLCASSLGTGGDGNTIYFGEGSWLTVV.

The table lists this clone with a count of one. The chain joins TRBV2 to TRBJ2-6, with TRBD1 as a possible D gene (6 bases). V shed 4 bases and J shed 0 bases, with 13 bases lying between them. Per the germline V gene, CDR1 is SNHLY and CDR2 is FYNNEI. This CDR3 has 17 amino acids. DNA of the CDR3: TGTGCCAGCAGTGGACAGGCCAGGGGCTCTGGGGCCAACGTCCTGACTTTC. Protein: CASSGQARGSGANVLTF.

The chain has TRBV2 and TRBJ1-2; D gene ambiguous. The germline CDR1 and CDR2 sequences are SNHLY and FYNNEI. V dropped 8 bases and J dropped 3 bases, with 13 bases sitting between them. The CDR3 has 13 residues. The CDR3 DNA sequence: TGTGCCAGCTTTGGAGGGAGCGACTATGGCTACACCTTC. Translating gives CASFGGSDYGYTF.

The rearrangement joins TRBV5-4 to TRBJ1-2; D possibly corresponds to TRBD1 (6 bases). Germline assignment: CDR1 SGHNT and CDR2 YYREEE (reference sequence). The CDR3 totals 15 residues. V was trimmed by 2 bases and J by 0 bases, leaving 11 bases between them. CDR3 in amino acids: CASSLQQGTNYGYTF. The CDR3 DNA sequence: TGTGCCAGCAGCTTACAACAGGGAACTAACTATGGCTACACCTTC. The entire variable domain, with the rest obtained from reference TRBV5-4 and TRBJ1-2, is as follows: ETGVTQSPTHLIKTRGQQVTLRCSSQSGHNTVSWYQQALGQGPQFIFQYYREEENGRGNFPPRFSGLQFPNYSSELNVNALELDDSALYLCASSLQQGTNYGYTFGSGTRLTVV.

V usage is TRBV2 and J usage is TRBJ2-7; 10 nucleotides match TRBD2. V shed 6 bases and J 4 bases; nucleotides not matched to a gene: 9. Germline V lookup: CDR1 SNHLY, CDR2 FYNNEI. This CDR3 has 15 amino acids. CDR3 in DNA: TGTGCCAGCAGATGGAGGACTAGCGGACCTTACGAGCAGTACTTC. Residues: CASRWRTSGPYEQYF.

The rearrangement uses TRBV2 and TRBJ1-2, with TRBD1 matching 7 bases. Germline V gene data show CDR1 as SNHLY and CDR2 as FYNNEI. The CDR3 loop spans 14 amino acids. The V gene end was trimmed by 10 bases and the J gene end by 5 bases; junction bases not matched to a gene: 13. CDR3 bases: TGTGCCACCACATACGACAGGGTCGCTTATGGCTACACCTTC. As protein: CATTYDRVAYGYTF.

The chain links TRBV7-9 to TRBJ1-1; D not certain. Trimming took off 3 bases at V and 5 bases at J, with 7 bases between the two ends. Looked up from germline, CDR1 is SEHNR and CDR2 is FQNEAQ (reference sequence). The CDR3 extends over 12 amino acids. CDR3 protein: CASSLGVTEAFF. Written as DNA, the CDR3 is TGTGCCAGCAGCTTGGGCGTGACTGAAGCTTTCTTT.

This clone has a handful of counts. This chain uses TRBV18 with TRBJ1-6, with no clear D. This CDR3 spans 15 amino acids. V lost 2 bases and J lost 7, with 12 bases in between. Germline V CDR1 and CDR2: KGHSH, LQKENI. DNA of the CDR3: TGTGCCAGCTCACCAGGAAGCTGGAGAAATTCACCCCTCCACTTT. Translated: CASSPGSWRNSPLHF.

CDR3 sequence: CASSAPPGQGDLVEAFF. The CDR3 DNA reads as TGTGCCAGCAGCGCGCCACCGGGACAGGGAGACTTAGTTGAAGCTTTCTTT. The chain combines TRBV5-5 with TRBJ1-1; 9 nucleotides line up with TRBD1. The CDR3 totals 17 residues. Germline V CDR1 and CDR2: SGHKS, YYEKEE (reference sequence). J was trimmed by 7 bases and V by 4 bases; bases with no gene match: 17.

The rearrangement joins TRBV7-8 to TRBJ2-3, with a weak D call TRBD1 (5 bases). V was trimmed by 6 bases and J by 5 bases, leaving 12 bases between them. The CDR3 has 13 amino acids. Germline CDR1 and CDR2: SGHVS and FQNEAQ. CDR3 sequence (DNA): TGTGCCAGCAGTTACCGAACAGGAGATACGCAGTATTTT. This encodes CASSYRTGDTQYF.

V and J are TRBV5-5 and TRBJ1-1; 7 bases fit TRBD1. The V gene end was trimmed by 0 bases and the J gene end by 7 bases; junction bases not matched to a gene: 6. This CDR3 spans 14 amino acids. Germline V gene data show CDR1 as SGHKS and CDR2 as YYEKEE (reference sequence). DNA of the CDR3: TGTGCCAGCAGCTTGGGGGGACAGACGTTTGAAGCTTTCTTT. This encodes CASSLGGQTFEAFF.

V and J are TRBV5-1 and TRBJ2-5; 8 nucleotides line up with TRBD2. The CDR3 extends over 16 amino acids. Unmatched junction bases numbered 6, after V lost 1 base and J lost 1 base. Germline V gene data show CDR1 as SGHRS and CDR2 as YFSETQ. The DNA of the CDR3 is TGCGCCAGCAGCTTGCAGGCGGGGGGATCCCAAGAGACCCAGTACTTC. Translation: CASSLQAGGSQETQYF.

The chain recombines TRBV19 with TRBJ1-5; D is uncertain. V lost 1 base, J lost 6 bases, and 10 bases lay in between. There are 14 residues in the CDR3. Germline assignment: CDR1 LNHDA and CDR2 SQIVND (reference sequence). The CDR3: CASSIGAAGQPQHF. In DNA, the CDR3 is TGTGCCAGTAGTATAGGGGCGGCGGGTCAGCCCCAGCATTTT.

This clone was detected once. This chain joins TRBV11-2 and TRBJ2-2; TRBD1 agrees at 11 bases. The germline gives CDR1 SGHAT, CDR2 FQNNGV. CDR3 length: 16 residues. With V trimmed by 0 bases and J by 7 bases, 4 bases remained unmatched. CDR3 region: CASSLDWTGGIGELFF. Written as DNA, the CDR3 is TGTGCCAGCAGCTTAGACTGGACAGGGGGCATCGGGGAGCTGTTTTTT.

This clone is a singleton in its sample. V gene TRBV3-1 (or the pseudogene TRBV3-2) combines with J gene TRBJ2-1; perhaps TRBD2 as D (5 bases). The CDR3 is 16 amino acids. Trimming removed 5 bases at V and 0 bases at J, with 14 bases between. Germline assignment: CDR1 LGHDT and CDR2 YNNKEL (reference sequence). CDR3 sequence: CASSLRTGTSYNEQFF. The CDR3 nucleotides read TGTGCCAGCAGCTTACGGACTGGAACCTCCTACAATGAGCAGTTCTTC.

This chain joins TRBV7-6 and TRBJ1-3, with a weak D call TRBD1 (5 bases). Trimming removed 2 bases at V and 2 bases at J, with 10 bases between. The CDR3 has 15 residues. Germline V gene sequence: CDR1 SGHVS, CDR2 FNYEAQ. CDR3 amino acids: CASSLNGGTGNTIYF. DNA for the CDR3: TGTGCCAGCAGCTTAAACGGGGGAACTGGAAACACCATATATTTT.

The chain links TRBV4-1 to TRBJ1-2; a weak D match, TRBD1 (6 bases). The CDR3 has 15 amino acids. Germline V gene data show CDR1 as MGHRA and CDR2 as YSYEKL. The ends were cut back, 2 bases at V and 2 bases at J, with 12 bases in the middle. The CDR3, as DNA: TGCGCCAGCAGCCAACCCCGGGACAAGAACTATGGCTACACCTTC. Encoded protein: CASSQPRDKNYGYTF.

The gene calls are TRBV4-1 and TRBJ1-2, with 10 bases fitting TRBD1. Germline V lookup: CDR1 MGHRA, CDR2 YSYEKL. This CDR3 has 17 amino acids. The junction had 9 bases not matched to a gene; V was cut back by 4 bases and J by 1 base. CDR3 amino acids: CASSPRDRGQFNYGYTF. CDR3 nucleotides: TGCGCCAGCAGCCCCAGGGACAGGGGACAATTTAACTATGGCTACACCTTC.

The rearrangement uses TRBV11-2 and TRBJ2-7; 12 bases fit TRBD2. The CDR3 length is 17 residues. Germline lookup yields CDR1 SGHAT and CDR2 FQNNGV. V lost 1 base and J lost 3; bases outside the gene matches: 7. The CDR3 DNA reads TGTGCCAGCAGCTTAGTGGCTAGCGGGGGGGCAGTCTACGAGCAGTACTTC. This sequence encodes CASSLVASGGAVYEQYF.

CDR3 in amino acids: CASSGPGQVNEQFF. The CDR3 nucleotides are TGCGCCAGCAGTGGTCCGGGACAGGTCAATGAGCAGTTCTTC. V and J are TRBV10-1 and TRBJ2-1; TRBD1 agrees at 8 bases. This CDR3 is 14 amino acids long. Germline CDR1 and CDR2: WNHNN and SYGVQD (reference sequence). J lost 6 bases, V lost 4 bases, and 5 bases had no gene match.

V gene TRBV27 combines with J gene TRBJ2-1, with 9 bases lining up with TRBD2. V shed 3 bases, J shed 4 bases, and the junction held 1 base outside the gene matches. The CDR3 runs to 14 residues. The germline V gene encodes CDR1 MNHEY and CDR2 SMNVEV (reference sequence). CDR3 loop: CASSLGLAYNEQFF. As DNA, the CDR3 is TGTGCCAGCAGTTTGGGACTAGCTTACAATGAGCAGTTCTTC.

The chain links TRBV27 to TRBJ2-5; maybe TRBD2 (5 bases). V was clipped by 4 bases and J by 5 bases, with 14 bases between them. The germline V gene encodes CDR1 MNHEY and CDR2 SMNVEV (reference sequence). The CDR3 runs 14 residues. CDR3 sequence (DNA): TGTGCCAGCAGTTCCCGACTATCTGGGGAGACCCAGTACTTC. This gives the protein CASSSRLSGETQYF.

V and J are TRBV11-2 and TRBJ2-1, with D perhaps matching TRBD2 (6 bases). V lost 5 bases and J 5 bases, leaving 13 bases between the germline ends. The germline gives CDR1 SGHAT, CDR2 FQNNGV. The CDR3 has 14 amino acids. This chain's CDR3 is CASSDAGFNNEQFF. CDR3 nucleotide sequence: TGTGCCAGCAGCGATGCGGGGTTTAACAATGAGCAGTTCTTC.

The gene calls are TRBV7-6 and TRBJ1-1, with TRBD1 identical over 11 bases. Germline V lookup: CDR1 SGHVS, CDR2 FNYEAQ. The V and J ends lost 2 bases and 0 bases, in that order; junction bases with no gene match: 8. The CDR3 length is 18 residues. CDR3 in amino acids: CASSLSLGQGGMNTEAFF. In DNA, the CDR3 is TGTGCCAGCAGCTTATCCCTGGGACAGGGGGGAATGAACACTGAAGCTTTCTTT.